The clone carrying this T cell receptor (beta chain) was found once. The method was immunoSEQ multiplex PCR; TCRdb's version includes in-frame clones alone and lacks a portion of them. The table lists under 850,000 clones, about 92% of them singletons, with under 30% in the top ten. Naive CD8 cells comprised CD45RO-negative, CCR7-positively selected cells, excluding terminally differentiated effector memory CD45RA+ cells. CDR1 and CDR2 from the germline V gene are SGHKS and YYEKEE (reference sequence). This CDR3 is built from 14 residues. Unmatched junction bases numbered 5, after V lost 6 bases and J lost 1 base. This specimen belongs to a study of shared clonotypes between healthy human individuals.

This rearrangement joins TRBV5-5 to TRBJ2-3; 7 nucleotides agree with TRBD2. Sequencing was carried out using naive CD8+ T cells sorted from blood. This receptor was identified in a young man in good health. In nucleotides, the CDR3 is TGTGCCAGCACCGAAGGGAGGGGCACAGATACGCAGTATTTT. It is translated as CASTEGRGTDTQYF.